These 4 T cell receptor beta chains originate from one sample sequenced in a study of cytomegalovirus exposure and HLA in healthy donors. The PCR made use of 60 Vbeta and 13 Jbeta primers. Only in-frame clones appear in the TCRdb table, and some are missing; sequencing was by immunoSEQ multiplex PCR. Its table records approximately 100,000 clones. Source material: PBMCs. Receptors originate from a man between 50 and 59 years old in good health and CMV-seronegative.

Written as DNA, the CDR3 is TGCGCCAGCAGCCAAGGGGGACAGGGATTTAACTATGGCTACACCTTC. As protein: CASSQGGQGFNYGYTF. This chain connects TRBV4-3 to TRBJ1-2, with 9 bases that match TRBD1. Germline V gene lookup returns CDR1 LGHNA and CDR2 YSLEER. The CDR3 length is 16 residues. J was trimmed by 1 base and V by 1 base; bases with no gene match: 4.

This sequence joins TRBV19 and TRBJ2-7, with TRBD2 matching 13 bases. The J segment lost 6 bases and the V segment lost 6 bases, leaving 8 bases of the junction unmatched. The CDR3 sequence is 15 residues long. Germline CDR1 and CDR2: LNHDA and SQIVND (reference sequence). CDR3 bases: TGTGCCAGTAGCCAACTAGCGGGAGGGCTCGCCGAGCAGTACTTC. As protein: CASSQLAGGLAEQYF.

The V call is TRBV5-1, the J call TRBJ1-1; 9 bases map to TRBD1. Germline CDR1 and CDR2: SGHRS and YFSETQ. There are 14 residues in the CDR3. Trimming cost V 1 base and J 10 bases; bases outside gene matches: 8. CDR3 sequence: CASSLPPGQGGAFF. CDR3 sequence (DNA): TGCGCCAGCAGCTTGCCCCCGGGACAGGGCGGAGCTTTCTTT. Variable domain in full (rest from reference TRBV5-1 and TRBJ1-1): KAGVTQTPRYLIKTRGQQVTLSCSPISGHRSVSWYQQTPGQGLQFLFEYFSETQRNKGNFPGRFSGRQFSNSRSEMNVSTLELGDSALYLCASSLPPGQGGAFFGQGTRLTVV.

For the CDR3, the DNA is TGTGCCAGCCAAGGTAGACTAGCGGGAGCTTACGAGCAGTACTTC. As protein: CASQGRLAGAYEQYF. The V call is TRBV25-1, the J call TRBJ2-7; 12 positions match TRBD2. Germline V gives CDR1 MGHDK, CDR2 SYGVNS. Losses at the gene ends were 8 bases for V and 4 bases for J; bases not matched to a gene: 9. CDR3 size: 15 residues.